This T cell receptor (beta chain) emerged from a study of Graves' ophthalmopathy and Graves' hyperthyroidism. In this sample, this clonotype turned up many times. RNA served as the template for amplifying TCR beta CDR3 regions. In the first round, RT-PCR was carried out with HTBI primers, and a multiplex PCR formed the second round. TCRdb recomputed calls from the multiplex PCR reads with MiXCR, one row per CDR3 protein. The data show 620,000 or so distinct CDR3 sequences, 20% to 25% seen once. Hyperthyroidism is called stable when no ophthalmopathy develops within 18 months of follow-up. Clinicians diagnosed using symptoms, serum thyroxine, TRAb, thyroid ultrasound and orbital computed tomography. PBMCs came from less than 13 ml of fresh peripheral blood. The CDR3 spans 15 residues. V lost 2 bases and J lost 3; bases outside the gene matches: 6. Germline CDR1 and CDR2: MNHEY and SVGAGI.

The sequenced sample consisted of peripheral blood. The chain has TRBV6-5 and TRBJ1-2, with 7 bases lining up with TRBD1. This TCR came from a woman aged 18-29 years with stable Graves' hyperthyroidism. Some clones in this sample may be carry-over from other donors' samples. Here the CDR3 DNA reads TGTGCCAGCAGTTACGAGACAGGGAATCACTATGGCTACACCTTC. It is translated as CASSYETGNHYGYTF.